Given below is one TCR beta chain in context. This specimen belongs to a study of blood T cell repertoires in COVID-19. Original methodology: Counts of nucleated cells, estimated from reference gene primer amplification, were obtained. The assay was immunoSEQ multiplex PCR, and TCRdb's table has in-frame clones only and misses some. V and J calls and clone size follow that table, whereas D and trimming were derived from the DNA. This sample yields about 78,000 clones, of which around 86% are seen a single time; around 1.9% belongs to the top ten. There are 12 residues in the CDR3. Germline CDR1 MDHEN, CDR2 SYDVKM. Trimming pared 6 bases from V and 10 bases from J, leaving 15 bases between.

The chain couples TRBV28 to TRBJ1-1; no clear D gene. Material: peripheral blood. This clonotype was sampled from a woman between 55 and 75 years old with acute or convalescent COVID-19. The CDR3 coding sequence is TGTGCCAGCAGCAGAGGGCTCTCTGCAGCTTTCTTT. It specifies CASSRGLSAAFF.